The source of this T cell receptor beta chain is a study of beta chain features in type 1 diabetes. The CDR3 is made up of 15 amino acids. The V and J ends lost 1 base and 5 bases respectively, with 11 bases between them. CDR1 is LNHDA, CDR2 SQIVND, per germline (reference sequence). Study-wide results and limits: Within each of all four CD4+ subsets, Type 1 diabetes patients had TCRB CDR3s that were moderately but significantly shorter. Type 1 diabetes patients had VDJ junctions that carried fewer insertions and more deletions. Sequencing the cDNA could make cells with high TCR expression show up more than they should.

A note on this clone: No antigen is known for it.

Around 0.12 L of blood, on average, came from one heparinised draw per donor. Expressed TCRB transcripts were sequenced after all isolated RNA was converted to cDNA. This table comes from immunoSEQ multiplex PCR, and its TCRdb copy is limited to in-frame clones, with some not included. The sample carries 680,000 or so clones, roughly 12% recorded once. The receptor's source is a man aged 18-30 years with type 1 diabetes. This chain links TRBV19 with TRBJ2-2, with D possibly being TRBD2 (5 bases). Input material: naive CD4+ T cells from blood. Here the CDR3 reads CASSIGGVPTGELFF. DNA of the CDR3: TGTGCCAGTAGTATAGGGGGAGTCCCGACCGGGGAGCTGTTTTTT.